One and the same sample provided the 26 T cell receptor beta chains below, sequenced in a study of blood T cell repertoires in COVID-19. Using immunoSEQ multiplex PCR, the repertoire was profiled, and TCRdb retains in-frame clones only, with some absent. Found here are about 370,000 clones, approximately 90% of them singletons; the top ten hold roughly 0.86%. The sequenced material came from PBMCs or T cells enriched from blood (not recorded which). The receptors come from a woman aged 40 to 50 who had been exposed to COVID-19.

This clone occurred once. The V and J genes are TRBV18 and TRBJ2-2; D is unresolved. CDR1 is KGHSH and CDR2 is LQKENI in the germline V gene. V was trimmed by 0 bases and J by 2 bases, leaving 7 bases between them. CDR3 length: 15 residues. The CDR3 DNA sequence: TGTGCCAGCTCACCACCTAGTAAAAACACCGGGGAGCTGTTTTTT. Its protein product is CASSPPSKNTGELFF.

This rearrangement joins TRBV7-9 to TRBJ1-1, with D perhaps TRBD1 (5 bases). V lost 3 bases and J 1 base, leaving 15 bases between the germline ends. The germline gives CDR1 SEHNR, CDR2 FQNEAQ (reference sequence). CDR3 size: 16 residues. The CDR3 nucleotides are TGTGCCAGCAGCTTTGCGGGGGTCGAGAGGAACACTGAAGCTTTCTTT. It specifies CASSFAGVERNTEAFF.

This rearrangement joins TRBV27 to TRBJ2-7; TRBD2 agrees at 12 bases. CDR3 length: 16 amino acids. The J segment lost 4 bases and the V segment lost 0 bases, leaving 4 bases of the junction unmatched. Germline V CDR1 and CDR2: MNHEY, SMNVEV (reference sequence). The CDR3 loop reads CASSLSTSGGLYEQYF. In DNA form, the CDR3 reads TGTGCCAGCAGTTTATCGACTAGCGGGGGTTTGTACGAGCAGTACTTC.

The chain couples TRBV9 to TRBJ2-7; 9 positions match TRBD1. The CDR3 extends over 15 amino acids. CDR1 SGDLS and CDR2 YYNGEE come from the germline V gene. The ends lost 4 bases at V and 6 bases at J; junction bases unmatched: 11. The CDR3 DNA is TGTGCCAGCAGCCGTACCGGACAGGGGTCGTCCGAGCAGTACTTC. This sequence encodes CASSRTGQGSSEQYF.

The chain combines TRBV18 with TRBJ1-2; 7 nucleotides agree with TRBD1. The V and J ends lost 2 bases and 2 bases, in that order; junction bases with no gene match: 2. From germline, CDR1 is KGHSH and CDR2 LQKENI. The CDR3 extends over 14 amino acids. CDR3 nucleotides: TGTGCCAGCTCACCAGACAGGGCCAACTATGGCTACACCTTC. Its translation is CASSPDRANYGYTF.

CDR3 coding DNA: TGTGCCACCAGTGACTCAGGGGCGCCCGGGGCCAACGTCCTGACTTTC. Its translation: CATSDSGAPGANVLTF. The chain couples TRBV24-1 to TRBJ2-6, with D possibly TRBD1 on 6 matching bases. Trimming pared 4 bases from V and 4 bases from J, leaving 13 bases between. From germline, CDR1 is KGHDR and CDR2 SFDVKD. There are 16 residues in the CDR3.

V and J are TRBV19 and TRBJ1-1, with no clear D. The CDR3 totals 15 residues. Germline V CDR1 and CDR2: LNHDA, SQIVND (reference sequence). V dropped 3 bases and J dropped 1 base, with 12 bases sitting between them. This CDR3 is CASSISWAENTEAFF. CDR3 sequence (DNA): TGTGCCAGTAGTATTTCTTGGGCAGAGAACACTGAAGCTTTCTTT.

The V and J genes are TRBV12-3 or TRBV12-4 and TRBJ1-1; no definite D call. The CDR3 runs to 13 residues. Trimming stripped 6 bases from V and 2 bases from J, with 10 bases between. CDR3 nucleotide sequence: TGTGCCAGCAGCCCCGCGGTAAACACTGAAGCTTTCTTT. Its protein is CASSPAVNTEAFF.

As DNA, the CDR3 is TGTGCCACCAGTGATTTGTCCAGGGTAAATGAGCAGTTCTTC. It translates to CATSDLSRVNEQFF. The chain carries TRBV24-1 and TRBJ2-1, with a possible D match to TRBD1 (5 bases). This CDR3 contains 14 residues. Germline lookup yields CDR1 KGHDR and CDR2 SFDVKD. V was shortened by 0 bases and J by 7 bases, with 9 bases between the two germline ends.

This clone is a singleton in its sample. The V and J genes are TRBV19 and TRBJ2-5; 16 bases match TRBD2. Looked up from germline, CDR1 is LNHDA and CDR2 is SQIVND (reference sequence). The CDR3 spans 16 residues. V was pared by 4 bases and J by 5 bases, with 4 bases of the junction left unmatched. The CDR3 sequence: CASSTGGLAGGETQYF. The CDR3 DNA is TGTGCCAGTAGTACGGGGGGACTAGCGGGAGGGGAGACCCAGTACTTC.

J is TRBJ2-2 and V is TRBV5-8; 8 bases agree with TRBD1. This CDR3 region has 15 residues. Per the germline V gene, CDR1 is SGHTS and CDR2 is YDEGEE. Losses at the gene ends were 0 bases for V and 5 bases for J; bases not matched to a gene: 3. The CDR3 DNA sequence: TGTGCCAGCAGCTTGGGGACAGGGAGAACCGGGGAGCTGTTTTTT. It yields the protein CASSLGTGRTGELFF.

About this clone: The sample has other DNA sequences that encode this CDR3 too. The chain links TRBV12-3 or TRBV12-4 to TRBJ1-2, with a weak D call TRBD1 (6 bases). This CDR3 region has 12 residues. Between the trimmed V and J ends, which lost 2 bases and 5 bases, there was a span of 6 bases. The CDR3 coding sequence is TGTGCCAGCAGTTTAAGGGGGTATGGCTACACCTTC. Translation gives CASSLRGYGYTF.

This clone has only one observation. The V call is TRBV6-1, the J call TRBJ1-1; tentative D call: TRBD1 (5 bases). The germline V gene encodes CDR1 MNHNS and CDR2 SASEGT. V lost 2 bases and J lost 6, with 16 bases in between. CDR3 size: 15 residues. The CDR3 bases are TGTGCCAGCAGTGAACGCGCAGGGCTGTCCCCTGAAGCTTTCTTT. Protein: CASSERAGLSPEAFF.

This sequence joins TRBV2 and TRBJ2-1; 11 bases are a match to TRBD2. The CDR3 contains 15 residues. V was clipped by 6 bases and J by 5 bases; unmatched bases: 6. The V gene's germline CDR1 is SNHLY and CDR2 FYNNEI. DNA for the CDR3: TGTGCCAGCAGAGGTAGCGGGGGGGCCGACAATGAGCAGTTCTTC. It yields the protein CASRGSGGADNEQFF.

The chain is built from TRBV12-3 or TRBV12-4 and TRBJ1-2, with TRBD1 as a possible D gene (6 bases). The CDR3 extends over 11 amino acids. V gave up 8 bases and J gave up 4 bases, with 8 bases separating them. CDR3 coding DNA: TGTGCCAGCGGCAGGGGCTATGGCTACACCTTC. As protein: CASGRGYGYTF.

The rearrangement links TRBV19 to TRBJ2-7; 12 positions agree with TRBD2. The V segment lost 7 bases and the J segment 5 bases; nucleotides outside the gene matches: 9. Germline V gene data show CDR1 as LNHDA and CDR2 as SQIVND (reference sequence). The CDR3 covers 15 residues. The CDR3 sequence: CASTSGASGRDEQYF. CDR3 DNA sequence: TGTGCCAGTACTTCAGGGGCTAGCGGGAGGGACGAGCAGTACTTC.

CDR3 amino acids: CASSIAGTGAQPQHF. The DNA for the CDR3 is TGTGCCAGTAGTATAGCCGGGACAGGGGCTCAGCCCCAGCATTTT. The V call is TRBV19, the J call TRBJ1-5; 10 bases fit TRBD1. Germline V gene data show CDR1 as LNHDA and CDR2 as SQIVND (reference sequence). This CDR3 has 15 amino acids. V lost 1 base, J lost 6 bases, and 3 bases stayed unmatched. The variable domain in full, with the rest retrieved from reference TRBV19 and TRBJ1-5, is DGGITQSPKYLFRKEGQNVTLSCEQNLNHDAMYWYRQDPGQGLRLIYYSQIVNDFQKGDIAEGYSVSREKKESFPLTVTSAQKNPTAFYLCASSIAGTGAQPQHFGDGTRLSIL.

This chain links TRBV19 with TRBJ1-6, with TRBD1 as a possible D gene (5 bases). There are 15 residues in the CDR3. The V end was cut by 4 bases, the J end by 6 bases, with 13 bases between. Germline lookup yields CDR1 LNHDA and CDR2 SQIVND (reference sequence). The CDR3 region has the DNA TGTGCCAGTAGTAGTCTGACAGCTGTTAATTCACCCCTCCACTTT. Its translation is CASSSLTAVNSPLHF.

The chain carries TRBV3-1 (or the pseudogene TRBV3-2) and TRBJ1-6, with 7 bases identical to TRBD1. The germline CDR1 and CDR2 sequences are LGHDT and YNNKEL (reference sequence). V was clipped by 6 bases and J by 7 bases; unmatched bases: 6. The CDR3 spans 14 residues. CDR3 coding DNA: TGTGCCAGCAGTCGACAGGGAAGAAATTCACCCCTCCACTTT. It translates to CASSRQGRNSPLHF.

The V and J genes are TRBV27 and TRBJ1-4, with D hard to call. Trimming took 8 bases from V and 5 from J, leaving 12 bases between them. Germline V gene lookup returns CDR1 MNHEY and CDR2 SMNVEV (reference sequence). The length of the CDR3 is 13 residues. The CDR3 DNA follows: TGTGCCAGCTACGACGGACTAAATGAAAAACTGTTTTTT. Its protein product is CASYDGLNEKLFF.

The V gene is TRBV15, the J gene TRBJ1-2, with a tentative D call TRBD1 (5 bases). Germline values: CDR1 LNHNV, CDR2 YYDKDF (reference sequence). The V end lost 1 base, the J end lost 7 bases, and 16 bases lay between the germline ends. The CDR3 sequence is 15 residues long. CDR3 bases: TGTGCCACCAGCAGAGCCCTGGGGGGGGGAGGTGGCTACACCTTC. Protein: CATSRALGGGGGYTF.

The chain employs TRBV6-4 and TRBJ2-7; 11 positions match TRBD2. V lost 6 bases, J lost 7 bases, and 11 bases stayed unmatched. There are 15 residues in the CDR3. CDR1 MRHNA and CDR2 SNTAGT come from the germline V gene. The CDR3: CASSPTSGSSDEQYF. In nucleotides, the CDR3 is TGTGCCAGCAGCCCAACTAGCGGGAGCTCGGATGAGCAGTACTTC.

The rearrangement uses TRBV5-8 and TRBJ2-6; TRBD1 might be the D (6 bases). The CDR3 contains 17 residues. Germline CDR1 reads SGHTS; CDR2 reads YDEGEE. V shed 5 bases and J shed 3 bases, with 18 bases lying between them. CDR3: CASSLIGGFFGANVLTF. CDR3 DNA: TGTGCCAGCAGTCTCATAGGGGGTTTCTTTGGGGCCAACGTCCTGACTTTC.

This chain uses TRBV9 with TRBJ1-1, with no clear D. The germline V gene has CDR1 SGDLS and CDR2 YYNGEE. This CDR3 is built from 18 residues. Deletions cut 3 bases from V and 0 bases from J, with 21 bases between. CDR3 sequence (DNA): TGTGCCAGCAGCGCCAAAAACGGATTTTTTACAGTGAACACTGAAGCTTTCTTT. It codes for CASSAKNGFFTVNTEAFF.

The V and J genes are TRBV6-5 and TRBJ1-2; a weak D match, TRBD1 (5 bases). CDR3 length equals 14 residues. V lost 5 bases and J lost 8, with 18 bases in between. Germline CDR1 reads MNHEY; CDR2 reads SVGAGI. In DNA form, the CDR3 reads TGTGCCAGCAGTAATCTCGACAGCCGGGGGGGCTACACCTTC. As protein: CASSNLDSRGGYTF.

The rearrangement uses TRBV7-6 and TRBJ2-2; a possible D gene is TRBD2 (5 bases). CDR1 and CDR2 (germline): SGHVS, FNYEAQ. The CDR3 is 15 amino acids. V lost 0 bases and J 5 bases, leaving 10 bases between the germline ends. The CDR3 loop reads CASSLAGIGTGELFF. The CDR3, as DNA: TGTGCCAGCAGCTTAGCCGGGATCGGTACCGGGGAGCTGTTTTTT.